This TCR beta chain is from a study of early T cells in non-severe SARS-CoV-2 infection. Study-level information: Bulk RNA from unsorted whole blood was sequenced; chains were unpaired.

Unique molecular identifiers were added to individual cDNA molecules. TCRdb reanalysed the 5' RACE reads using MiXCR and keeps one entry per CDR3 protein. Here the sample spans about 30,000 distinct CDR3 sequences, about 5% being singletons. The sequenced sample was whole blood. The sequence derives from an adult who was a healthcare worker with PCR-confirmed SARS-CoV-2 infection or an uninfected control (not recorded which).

CDR3 sequence reads: CASTPGTASYNEQFF. The CDR3, as DNA: TGTGCCAGTACCCCCGGGACTGCCTCCTACAATGAGCAGTTCTTC. The chain links TRBV19 to TRBJ2-1; possibly TRBD2 for D (6 bases). Trimming stripped 7 bases from V and 0 bases from J, with 13 bases between. The CDR3 has 15 residues. The germline V gene encodes CDR1 LNHDA and CDR2 SQIVND (reference sequence).